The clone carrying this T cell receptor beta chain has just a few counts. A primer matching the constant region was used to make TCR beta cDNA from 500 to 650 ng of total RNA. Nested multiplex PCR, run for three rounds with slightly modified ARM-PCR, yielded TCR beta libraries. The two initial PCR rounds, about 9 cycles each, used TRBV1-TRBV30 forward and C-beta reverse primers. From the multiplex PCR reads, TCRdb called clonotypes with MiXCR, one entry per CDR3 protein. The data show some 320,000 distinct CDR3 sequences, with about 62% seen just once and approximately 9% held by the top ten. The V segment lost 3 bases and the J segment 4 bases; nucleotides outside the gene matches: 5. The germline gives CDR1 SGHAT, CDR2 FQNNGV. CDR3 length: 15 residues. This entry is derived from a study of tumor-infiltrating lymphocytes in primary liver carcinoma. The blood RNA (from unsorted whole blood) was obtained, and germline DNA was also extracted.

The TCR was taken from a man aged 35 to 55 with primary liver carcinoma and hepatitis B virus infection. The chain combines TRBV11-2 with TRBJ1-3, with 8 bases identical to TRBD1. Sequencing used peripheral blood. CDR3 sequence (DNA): TGTGCCAGCAGCTTTCAGGGGGCAAAAGGAAACACCATATATTTT. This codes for CASSFQGAKGNTIYF.